Listed below are T cell receptor beta chains from one sample, sequenced in a study of T cell repertoires in cytomegalovirus infection. TCRdb reprocessed the reads with MiXCR, giving one entry per CDR3 protein. The sample lists more than 400,000 distinct CDR3 sequences; roughly 29% were seen once. Sequenced material: PBMCs. These receptors all come from a human donor in good health (CMV status not recorded). Some clones in this sample may be carry-over from other donors' samples. Each CDR3 is given with its conserved first and last residue. A D gene is named only where the DNA matches it firmly. For some rows the clone size is stated as once, few or many, or as a class when expanded; others skip it.

j_gene: TRBJ2-1
abundance: few
d_gene: TRBD2
v_gene: TRBV19
len: 13
CDR3aa: CASRVAGGNEQFF
CDR3nt: TGTGCCAGCAGGGTAGCGGGAGGTAATGAGCAGTTCTTC

j_gene: TRBJ2-1
abundance: once
d_gene: TRBD2
v_gene: TRBV10-3
len: 15
CDR3aa: CAIKNGTSDENEQFF
CDR3nt: TGTGCCATCAAGAACGGGACTAGCGACGAGAATGAGCAGTTCTTC

j_gene: TRBJ2-1
abundance: few
d_gene: .
v_gene: TRBV7-9
len: 15
CDR3aa: CASSSAARSYNEQFF
CDR3nt: TGTGCCAGCAGCTCGGCGGCCCGATCCTACAATGAGCAGTTCTTC

j_gene: TRBJ1-3
abundance: .
d_gene: .
v_gene: TRBV25-1
len: 15
CDR3aa: CASSEPGYSGNTIYF
CDR3nt: TGTGCCAGCAGTGAACCGGGATACTCTGGAAACACCATATATTTT

j_gene: TRBJ1-3
abundance: .
d_gene: .
v_gene: TRBV7-6
len: 14
CDR3aa: CASRPFSSGNTIYF
CDR3nt: TGTGCCAGCAGGCCCTTTAGCTCTGGAAACACCATATATTTT

j_gene: TRBJ2-2
abundance: few
d_gene: .
v_gene: TRBV28
len: 11
CDR3aa: CASSFEGELFF
CDR3nt: TGTGCCAGCAGTTTCGAGGGGGAGCTGTTTTTT

j_gene: TRBJ1-5
abundance: .
d_gene: TRBD1
v_gene: TRBV6-2/TRBV6-3
len: 15
CDR3aa: CASSARGLGNQPQHF
CDR3nt: TGTGCCAGCAGTGCCAGGGGGCTTGGCAATCAGCCCCAGCATTTT

j_gene: TRBJ2-3
abundance: .
d_gene: TRBD1
v_gene: TRBV5-6
len: 16
CDR3aa: CASSSNRGSSTDTQYF
CDR3nt: TGTGCCAGCAGCTCCAACAGGGGATCTAGCACAGATACGCAGTATTTT

j_gene: TRBJ2-3
abundance: many
d_gene: .
v_gene: TRBV7-8
len: 13
CDR3aa: CASSWDRTDTQYF
CDR3nt: TGTGCCAGCAGCTGGGATAGGACAGATACGCAGTATTTT

j_gene: TRBJ1-1
abundance: .
d_gene: .
v_gene: TRBV20-1
len: 12
CDR3aa: CSAVNLGTEAFF
CDR3nt: TGCAGTGCTGTAAATCTGGGGACTGAAGCTTTCTTT

j_gene: TRBJ2-5
abundance: few
d_gene: TRBD2
v_gene: TRBV11-2
len: 17
CDR3aa: CASSPGTSGGKQETQYF
CDR3nt: TGTGCCAGCAGCCCCGGGACTAGCGGGGGGAAGCAAGAGACCCAGTACTTC

j_gene: TRBJ2-5
abundance: few
d_gene: .
v_gene: TRBV19
len: 13
CDR3aa: CASSENSQETQYF
CDR3nt: TGTGCCAGTAGTGAGAATTCCCAAGAGACCCAGTACTTC

j_gene: TRBJ2-3
abundance: .
d_gene: .
v_gene: TRBV7-6
len: 15
CDR3aa: CASSPQREDTDTQYF
CDR3nt: TGTGCCAGCAGCCCCCAAAGGGAGGACACAGATACGCAGTATTTT

j_gene: TRBJ1-2
abundance: few
d_gene: .
v_gene: TRBV18
len: 14
CDR3aa: CASSPPGIRGGYTF
CDR3nt: TGTGCCAGCTCACCGCCAGGGATTCGGGGTGGCTACACCTTC

j_gene: TRBJ2-1
abundance: few
d_gene: .
v_gene: TRBV6-2/TRBV6-3
len: 15
CDR3aa: CASGKGRETYNEQFF
CDR3nt: TGTGCCAGCGGGAAAGGACGGGAAACCTACAATGAGCAGTTCTTC

j_gene: TRBJ1-2
abundance: many
d_gene: .
v_gene: TRBV6-1
len: 15
CDR3aa: CASRVLYDSLSGYTF
CDR3nt: TGTGCCAGCAGAGTGCTGTATGACAGCCTCTCGGGCTACACCTTC

j_gene: TRBJ1-5
abundance: .
d_gene: TRBD1
v_gene: TRBV19
len: 13
CDR3aa: CATEDRGNQPQHF
CDR3nt: TGTGCCACCGAGGACAGGGGAAATCAGCCCCAGCATTTT

j_gene: TRBJ1-2
abundance: few
d_gene: .
v_gene: TRBV12-3/TRBV12-4
len: 13
CDR3aa: CASSFLGEGGYTF
CDR3nt: TGTGCCAGCAGTTTCCTGGGGGAGGGCGGCTACACCTTC

j_gene: TRBJ1-2
abundance: .
d_gene: .
v_gene: TRBV19
len: 12
CDR3aa: CASRIRSPPYTF
CDR3nt: TGTGCCAGTCGTATCCGTAGCCCTCCCTACACCTTC

j_gene: TRBJ1-1
abundance: many
d_gene: .
v_gene: TRBV7-2
len: 12
CDR3aa: CASSLGYTEAFF
CDR3nt: TGTGCCAGCAGCCTCGGCTACACTGAAGCTTTCTTT

j_gene: TRBJ1-6
abundance: many
d_gene: .
v_gene: TRBV7-2
len: 17
CDR3aa: CASNKRGGQGTGSPLHF
CDR3nt: TGTGCCAGCAATAAACGGGGCGGGCAGGGGACGGGTTCACCCCTCCACTTT

j_gene: TRBJ2-7
abundance: many
d_gene: .
v_gene: TRBV6-1
len: 13
CDR3aa: CASSEAIRFEQYF
CDR3nt: TGTGCCAGCAGTGAAGCAATACGTTTCGAGCAGTACTTC

j_gene: TRBJ1-1
abundance: many
d_gene: .
v_gene: TRBV11-2
len: 13
CDR3aa: CASREDSNTEAFF
CDR3nt: TGTGCCAGCAGAGAGGACAGCAACACTGAAGCTTTCTTT

j_gene: TRBJ2-7
abundance: .
d_gene: .
v_gene: TRBV7-9
len: 15
CDR3aa: CASSLDGWDSYEQYF
CDR3nt: TGTGCCAGCAGCTTAGATGGCTGGGATTCCTACGAGCAGTACTTC

j_gene: TRBJ2-5
abundance: .
d_gene: TRBD1
v_gene: TRBV24-1
len: 15
CDR3aa: CATSAPSRGLETQYF
CDR3nt: TGTGCCACCAGTGCCCCGAGCAGGGGGCTGGAGACCCAGTACTTC

j_gene: TRBJ1-6
abundance: .
d_gene: .
v_gene: TRBV7-9
len: 14
CDR3aa: CASSLGQPNSPLHF
CDR3nt: TGTGCCAGCAGCTTAGGGCAGCCTAATTCACCCCTCCACTTT

j_gene: TRBJ1-6
abundance: many
d_gene: .
v_gene: TRBV7-2
len: 15
CDR3aa: CASSLLGEGNSPLHF
CDR3nt: TGTGCCAGCAGCTTGCTCGGGGAGGGCAATTCACCCCTCCACTTT

j_gene: TRBJ2-3
abundance: many
d_gene: .
v_gene: TRBV7-8
len: 16
CDR3aa: CASSPRPGRETDTQYF
CDR3nt: TGTGCCAGCAGCCCCCGGCCGGGGCGCGAAACAGATACGCAGTATTTT

j_gene: TRBJ2-2
abundance: .
d_gene: TRBD1
v_gene: TRBV7-9
len: 17
CDR3aa: CASYSTGQGVDTGELFF
CDR3nt: TGTGCCTCTTACAGCACCGGACAGGGGGTTGACACCGGGGAGCTGTTTTTT

j_gene: TRBJ2-1
abundance: .
d_gene: .
v_gene: TRBV29-1
len: 11
CDR3aa: CSVGHPTEVFF
CDR3nt: TGCAGCGTAGGACACCCCACGGAGGTGTTCTTC

j_gene: TRBJ2-5
abundance: .
d_gene: .
v_gene: TRBV4-3
len: 17
CDR3aa: CASSQVWGNLPRETQYF
CDR3nt: TGCGCCAGCAGCCAAGTCTGGGGAAACCTACCCAGAGAGACCCAGTACTTC

j_gene: TRBJ2-1
abundance: .
d_gene: .
v_gene: TRBV7-8
len: 16
CDR3aa: CASSLGGIVSYNEQFF
CDR3nt: TGTGCCAGCAGCTTAGGCGGGATAGTTTCCTACAATGAGCAGTTCTTC

j_gene: TRBJ2-1
abundance: few
d_gene: TRBD2
v_gene: TRBV20-1
len: 15
CDR3aa: CSARDLLAAYNEQFF
CDR3nt: TGCAGTGCTAGAGATCTACTAGCGGCCTACAATGAGCAGTTCTTC

j_gene: TRBJ2-1
abundance: many
d_gene: TRBD2
v_gene: TRBV7-2
len: 15
CDR3aa: CASSLDLAGANEQFF
CDR3nt: TGTGCCAGCAGCTTAGACCTAGCGGGCGCTAATGAGCAGTTCTTC

j_gene: TRBJ2-7
abundance: many
d_gene: .
v_gene: TRBV7-2
len: 14
CDR3aa: CASSLGWQGSEQYF
CDR3nt: TGTGCCAGCAGCTTAGGGTGGCAGGGTAGCGAGCAGTACTTC

j_gene: TRBJ2-3
abundance: .
d_gene: TRBD2
v_gene: TRBV7-9
len: 17
CDR3aa: CASSFAETSPIGRAQYF
CDR3nt: TGTGCCAGCAGCTTTGCCGAGACTAGCCCTATTGGTCGGGCGCAGTATTTT

j_gene: TRBJ2-2
abundance: few
d_gene: .
v_gene: TRBV12-3/TRBV12-4
len: 16
CDR3aa: CASSSLTGWDTGELFF
CDR3nt: TGTGCCAGCAGTTCCTTAACAGGGTGGGACACCGGGGAGCTGTTTTTT

j_gene: TRBJ1-4
abundance: .
d_gene: .
v_gene: TRBV6-5
len: 14
CDR3aa: CASSYSVLNEKLFF
CDR3nt: TGTGCCAGCAGTTACTCGGTCCTCAATGAAAAACTGTTTTTT

j_gene: TRBJ2-5
abundance: few
d_gene: .
v_gene: TRBV28
len: 14
CDR3aa: CASSRTGTTETQYF
CDR3nt: TGTGCCAGCAGCCGGACCGGAACTACGGAGACCCAGTACTTC

j_gene: TRBJ1-1
abundance: .
d_gene: .
v_gene: TRBV6-6
len: 12
CDR3aa: CASSPGHFEAFF
CDR3nt: TGTGCCAGCAGTCCGGGACACTTTGAAGCTTTCTTT

j_gene: TRBJ2-1
abundance: .
d_gene: .
v_gene: TRBV7-9
len: 17
CDR3aa: CASSSPTLEPRYNEQFF
CDR3nt: TGTGCCAGCAGCTCGCCGACGCTAGAACCCCGCTACAATGAGCAGTTCTTC

j_gene: TRBJ1-5
abundance: few
d_gene: .
v_gene: TRBV14
len: 13
CDR3aa: CASSQRENQPQHF
CDR3nt: TGTGCCAGCAGCCAGAGGGAGAATCAGCCCCAGCATTTT

j_gene: TRBJ2-4
abundance: .
d_gene: .
v_gene: TRBV7-2
len: 14
CDR3aa: CASSLAVIKNIQYF
CDR3nt: TGTGCCAGCAGCTTAGCGGTAATCAAAAACATTCAGTACTTC

j_gene: TRBJ2-2
abundance: many
d_gene: .
v_gene: TRBV7-2
len: 12
CDR3aa: CASSLGPGELFF
CDR3nt: TGTGCCAGCAGTTTGGGCCCCGGGGAGCTGTTTTTT

j_gene: TRBJ1-4
abundance: few
d_gene: TRBD1
v_gene: TRBV5-1
len: 16
CDR3aa: CASSWAGQGAEEKLFF
CDR3nt: TGCGCCAGCAGCTGGGCGGGACAGGGGGCTGAAGAAAAACTGTTTTTT